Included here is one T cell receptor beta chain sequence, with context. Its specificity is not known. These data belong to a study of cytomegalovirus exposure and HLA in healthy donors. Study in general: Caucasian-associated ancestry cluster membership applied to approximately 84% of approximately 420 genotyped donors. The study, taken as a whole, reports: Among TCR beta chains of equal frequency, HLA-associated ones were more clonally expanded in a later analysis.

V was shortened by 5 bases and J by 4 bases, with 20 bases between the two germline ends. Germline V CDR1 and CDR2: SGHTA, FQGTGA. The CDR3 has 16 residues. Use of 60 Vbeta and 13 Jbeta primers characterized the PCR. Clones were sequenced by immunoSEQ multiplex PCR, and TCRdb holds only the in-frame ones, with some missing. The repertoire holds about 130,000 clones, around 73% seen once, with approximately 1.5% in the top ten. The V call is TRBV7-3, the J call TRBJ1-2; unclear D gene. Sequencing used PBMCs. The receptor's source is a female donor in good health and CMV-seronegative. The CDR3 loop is CASSPYVGGQIYGYTF. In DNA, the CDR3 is TGTGCCAGCAGCCCATACGTGGGAGGGCAGATCTATGGCTACACCTTC.